Each of the 7 T cell receptor beta chains below was sequenced from the same sample in a study of STAT3 mutations in large granular lymphocyte leukemia. The study, taken as a whole, reports: Every T-cell large granular lymphocyte leukemia patient had at least one immunodominant TCR beta clonotype.

Their antigens are not known. Assay used: immunoSEQ multiplex PCR; TCRdb lists only in-frame clones, some missing. The table has tens of thousands of clones, roughly three quarters seen once; the top ten hold 0.4% to 0.55%. The sequenced material came from PBMCs. All receptors derive from a human donor with T large granular lymphocyte leukemia. Some clones in this sample may be carry-over from other donors' samples.

The rearrangement uses TRBV7-7 and TRBJ1-1, with 7 nucleotides matching TRBD1. CDR3 length: 15 residues. Germline V gene sequence: CDR1 SSHAT, CDR2 FNYEAQ (reference sequence). J lost 6 bases, V lost 5 bases, and 12 bases had no gene match. CDR3 sequence: CASSESPSQGAEAFF. DNA of the CDR3: TGTGCCAGCAGCGAATCCCCGAGCCAGGGGGCTGAAGCTTTCTTT.

This chain connects TRBV11-3 to TRBJ2-3; weak D call: TRBD2 (6 bases). Germline CDR1 is SGHNT and CDR2 is YENEEA. V was pared by 5 bases and J by 2 bases, with 11 bases between. The CDR3 covers 14 residues. The CDR3 sequence: CASSPAGITDTQYF. In DNA, the CDR3 is TGTGCCAGCAGCCCAGCGGGCATCACAGATACGCAGTATTTT.

V usage is TRBV5-1 and J usage is TRBJ1-6; D not resolved. Germline CDR1 SGHRS, CDR2 YFSETQ. CDR3 length: 14 residues. V was cut by 4 bases and J by 6 bases, with 11 bases left in between. The CDR3 protein is CASSPTGSNSPLHF. For the CDR3, the DNA is TGCGCCAGCAGCCCCACGGGGAGTAATTCACCCCTCCACTTT.

The chain is built from TRBV28 and TRBJ2-3, with D possibly being TRBD1 or TRBD2 (5 bases each). Per the germline V gene, CDR1 is MDHEN and CDR2 is SYDVKM. CDR3 size: 12 residues. V lost 6 bases and J 6 bases, leaving 10 bases between the germline ends. In DNA, the CDR3 is TGTGCCAGCAGCCGGGACGCGGATACGCAGTATTTT. Residues: CASSRDADTQYF.

V usage is TRBV27 and J usage is TRBJ1-1; D unresolved. There are 13 residues in the CDR3. Germline values: CDR1 MNHEY, CDR2 SMNVEV (reference sequence). V was clipped by 7 bases and J by 4 bases, with 13 bases between them. The CDR3, as DNA: TGTGCCAGCAACTTTAAAGAGGGCACTGAAGCTTTCTTT. The encoded protein is CASNFKEGTEAFF.

This chain uses TRBV5-1 with TRBJ1-2; 10 nucleotides align to TRBD1. V lost 0 bases to trimming and J lost 7 bases; unmatched junction nucleotides: 9. The CDR3 spans 16 residues. Germline V CDR1 and CDR2: SGHRS, YFSETQ. The CDR3 loop reads CASSLADRGQGSGYTF. The CDR3 coding sequence is TGCGCCAGCAGCTTGGCCGATCGGGGACAGGGGTCTGGCTACACCTTC.

Only one count was recorded for this clone. The gene calls are TRBV5-4 and TRBJ2-5; 12 bases are a match to TRBD1. J was trimmed by 6 bases and V by 3 bases; bases with no gene match: 6. Germline CDR1 and CDR2: SGHNT and YYREEE (reference sequence). This CDR3 contains 15 residues. The CDR3 DNA reads as TGTGCCAGCAGCTCCGGGACAGGGGGCAGAAAGACCCAGTACTTC. Its protein is CASSSGTGGRKTQYF.